The source of this T cell receptor (beta chain) is a study of blood T cell repertoires in COVID-19. In the original analysis: It was from reference gene primer amplification that nucleated cell counts were estimated. Measured with immunoSEQ multiplex PCR; TCRdb has only the in-frame clones, and not every one. The D gene and trimming were derived from the DNA, and the V and J assignments and clone size from that table. The repertoire includes roughly 170,000 clones, approximately 86% of them detected once, and around a sixth sits in the top ten. CDR1 SGHTA and CDR2 FQGNSA come from the germline V gene. J was trimmed by 11 bases and V by 5 bases; bases with no gene match: 7. The CDR3 length is 14 residues. Recovered participants had two consecutive negative NP/OP PCR tests, healthcare professional clearance, or symptom resolution.

The gene calls are TRBV7-2 and TRBJ1-6, with 9 bases identical to TRBD1. The specimen sequenced was PBMCs or T cells enriched from blood (not recorded which). This receptor was obtained from a man between 60 and 75 years old who had recovered from COVID-19. CDR3 sequence (DNA): TGTGCCAGCAGCCAAGGACAGGGGAGTCCACCCCTCCACTTT. Translated, it gives CASSQGQGSPPLHF.